These 26 T cell receptor beta chains came from one sample sequenced in a study of T cell repertoires in cytomegalovirus infection. MiXCR was run by TCRdb on the reads, yielding one entry per CDR3 protein. The repertoire holds a few hundred thousand distinct CDR3 sequences, with 30% to 40% as singletons. These receptors lack a known antigen. Sample: cultured PBMCs, taken from culture after CMV antigen stimulation. Source of these receptors: a human donor in good health (CMV status not recorded). Some clones in this sample may be carry-over from other donors' samples.

The V gene is TRBV13, the J gene TRBJ1-2; TRBD1 is a possible D gene (6 bases). The ends were cut back, 4 bases at V and 8 bases at J, with 17 bases in the middle. The germline V gene encodes CDR1 PRHDT and CDR2 FYEKMQ (reference sequence). CDR3 length equals 14 residues. The CDR3 protein is CASSSLWGPGGYTF. DNA for the CDR3: TGTGCCAGCAGCTCTCTTTGGGGGCCTGGAGGCTACACCTTC.

This chain's CDR3 is CASNLVGREQETQYF. The CDR3 nucleotides read TGTGCCAGCAACTTGGTGGGAAGGGAGCAAGAGACCCAGTACTTC. The V gene is TRBV7-6, the J gene TRBJ2-5, with TRBD2 as a possible D gene (5 bases). Germline CDR1 SGHVS, CDR2 FNYEAQ. The CDR3 totals 15 residues. Trimming took 7 bases from V and 2 from J, leaving 17 bases between them.

The chain combines TRBV6-2 or TRBV6-3 with TRBJ2-7, with 9 bases that match TRBD1. Germline V gene data show CDR1 as MNHEY and CDR2 as SVGEGT. Trimming took 6 bases from V and 0 from J; bases not matched to a gene: 6. This CDR3 is built from 15 residues. The CDR3 sequence: CASSSTGGGSYEQYV. CDR3 DNA: TGTGCCAGCAGCAGTACAGGGGGCGGCTCCTACGAGCAGTACGTC.

The CDR3 DNA sequence: TGTGCCAGCAGTTACTTCCGGGAGGGTTCTAATGAGCAGTTCTTC. It encodes CASSYFREGSNEQFF. The chain couples TRBV6-6 to TRBJ2-1; 8 bases agree with TRBD2. V gave up 1 base and J gave up 7 bases; unmatched junction bases: 6. This CDR3 contains 15 residues. CDR1 is MNHNY and CDR2 is SVGAGI in the germline V gene (reference sequence).

This chain links TRBV6-5 with TRBJ2-5; a possible D gene is TRBD1 (5 bases). The V end was cut by 2 bases, the J end by 1 base, with 11 bases between. Germline CDR1 MNHEY, CDR2 SVGAGI. This CDR3 is built from 15 residues. CDR3 region: CASSYQPDSQETQYF. CDR3 nucleotide sequence: TGTGCCAGCAGTTACCAACCAGACAGCCAAGAGACCCAGTACTTC.

J is TRBJ1-1 and V is TRBV27; no definite D call. The V gene lost 1 base and the J gene lost 0 bases, with 9 bases spanning the gap. CDR1 and CDR2 (germline): MNHEY, SMNVEV (reference sequence). This CDR3 is built from 15 residues. The CDR3 spells CASSLFGQMNTEAFF. The CDR3 DNA reads TGTGCCAGCAGTTTATTTGGTCAGATGAACACTGAAGCTTTCTTT.

At least ten counts were recorded for this clonotype. This chain uses TRBV7-2 with TRBJ1-3; D may be TRBD1 (5 bases). The V gene lost 3 bases and the J gene lost 4 bases, with 19 bases spanning the gap. From germline, CDR1 is SGHTA and CDR2 FQGNSA. The CDR3 loop spans 17 amino acids. This CDR3 is CASSFRAPGASGNTIYF. As DNA, the CDR3 is TGTGCCAGCAGCTTCAGGGCTCCCGGTGCATCAGGAAACACCATATATTTT.

This clonotype was seen a handful of times. J is TRBJ2-1 and V is TRBV6-2 or TRBV6-3, with 8 nucleotides matching TRBD2. Trimming at V came to 4 bases and at J to 7 bases, leaving 18 bases not matched to a gene. This CDR3 spans 18 amino acids. The germline CDR1 and CDR2 sequences are MNHEY and SVGEGT. CDR3: CASSLTRAERERWNEQFF. In DNA form, the CDR3 reads TGTGCCAGCAGTTTGACCCGGGCGGAGCGGGAGAGATGGAATGAGCAGTTCTTC.

This clonotype was seen only a few times. The chain carries TRBV7-8 and TRBJ2-1; the match to TRBD2 covers 9 bases. There are 13 residues in the CDR3. Trimming at V came to 6 bases and at J to 7 bases, leaving 4 bases not matched to a gene. Germline CDR1 is SGHVS and CDR2 is FQNEAQ. The CDR3 loop reads CASRLAGHNEQFF. The CDR3 region has the DNA TGTGCCAGCAGACTAGCGGGCCATAATGAGCAGTTCTTC.

The chain joins TRBV7-9 to TRBJ1-1, with D maybe TRBD1 (5 bases). Trimming removed 5 bases from V and 0 bases from J, with 10 bases in between. This CDR3 has 14 amino acids. CDR1 SEHNR and CDR2 FQNEAQ come from the germline V gene (reference sequence). CDR3 sequence: CASSRGSMNTEAFF. CDR3 coding DNA: TGTGCCAGCAGCAGGGGCAGCATGAACACTGAAGCTTTCTTT.

The rearrangement links TRBV6-2 or TRBV6-3 to TRBJ2-3; D tentatively reads TRBD1 or TRBD2 (5 bases each). Germline V gene data show CDR1 as MNHEY and CDR2 as SVGEGT. CDR3 length: 14 amino acids. V lost 5 bases and J 5 bases, leaving 14 bases between the germline ends. This CDR3 reads CASSHVGRIDTQYF. CDR3 coding DNA: TGTGCCAGCAGTCATGTGGGACGTATAGATACGCAGTATTTT.

This clonotype is a singleton in its sample. The chain links TRBV27 to TRBJ1-5; no clear D. The CDR3 is 14 residues long. Germline-derived CDR1 and CDR2 are MNHEY and SMNVEV (reference sequence). V was shortened by 3 bases and J by 7 bases, with 13 bases between the two germline ends. The chain's CDR3 is CASSLLGLDQPQHF. CDR3 in DNA: TGTGCCAGCAGTTTGTTAGGGTTAGACCAGCCCCAGCATTTT.

The table lists this clonotype with a few counts. The chain uses TRBV7-9 and TRBJ2-1, with D uncertain. The CDR3 totals 14 residues. V was clipped by 8 bases and J by 2 bases, with 13 bases between them. The germline CDR1 and CDR2 sequences are SEHNR and FQNEAQ (reference sequence). CDR3 sequence: CASSSRVTYNEQFF. In DNA, the CDR3 is TGTGCCAGCTCCAGCCGCGTTACCTACAATGAGCAGTTCTTC.

This clonotype was seen a handful of times. The V and J genes are TRBV19 and TRBJ2-1; 8 nucleotides match TRBD2. The CDR3 is 14 residues long. V dropped 3 bases and J dropped 9; count of bases not matched to a gene: 7. Germline CDR1 and CDR2: LNHDA and SQIVND (reference sequence). In DNA form, the CDR3 reads TGTGCCAGTAGTATCTTCCTAGCGGGCGGTGAGCAGTTCTTC. It encodes CASSIFLAGGEQFF. Looking up the rest from reference TRBV19 and TRBJ2-1 gives the full variable domain: DGGITQSPKYLFRKEGQNVTLSCEQNLNHDAMYWYRQDPGQGLRLIYYSQIVNDFQKGDIAEGYSVSREKKESFPLTVTSAQKNPTAFYLCASSIFLAGGEQFFGPGTRLTVL.

The CDR3 loop reads CASTPKTGIYEQYF. The CDR3, as DNA: TGTGCCAGCACCCCAAAGACAGGCATCTACGAGCAGTACTTC. This chain joins TRBV7-9 and TRBJ2-7; D possibly corresponds to TRBD1 (6 bases). This CDR3 is built from 14 residues. CDR1 is SEHNR, CDR2 FQNEAQ, per germline (reference sequence). V lost 7 bases, J lost 3 bases, and 16 bases lay in between. Combining the CDR3 with reference TRBV7-9 and TRBJ2-7 gives the whole variable domain DTGVSQNPRHKITKRGQNVTFRCDPISEHNRLYWYRQTLGQGPEFLTYFQNEAQLEKSRLLSDRFSAERPKGSFSTLEIQRTEQGDSAMYLCASTPKTGIYEQYFGPGTRLTVT.

This clonotype was observed a few times. The V gene is TRBV19, the J gene TRBJ2-3; D is perhaps TRBD2 (6 bases). V was shortened by 3 bases and J by 3 bases, with 10 bases between the two germline ends. Germline-derived CDR1 and CDR2 are LNHDA and SQIVND (reference sequence). CDR3 length: 14 residues. The CDR3 sequence is CASSILRETDTQYF. In DNA form, the CDR3 reads TGTGCCAGTAGTATCTTGCGGGAAACAGATACGCAGTATTTT. Full variable domain (rest looked up from reference TRBV19 and TRBJ2-3): DGGITQSPKYLFRKEGQNVTLSCEQNLNHDAMYWYRQDPGQGLRLIYYSQIVNDFQKGDIAEGYSVSREKKESFPLTVTSAQKNPTAFYLCASSILRETDTQYFGPGTRLTVL.

On this clonotype: A much larger clone differs by one base, so this may be a read error. The CDR3 coding sequence is TGTGCCAGCAGTCCGCGGGACAGTAATAATTCACCCCTCAACTTT. Its translation: CASSPRDSNNSPLNF. The V and J genes are TRBV12-3 or TRBV12-4 and TRBJ1-6; 7 positions match TRBD1. The CDR3 contains 15 residues.

The chain is built from TRBV24-1 and TRBJ2-7, with 7 bases fitting TRBD2. The V gene end was trimmed by 2 bases and the J gene end by 2 bases; junction bases not matched to a gene: 2. CDR3 length: 14 amino acids. Germline loops: CDR1 KGHDR, CDR2 SFDVKD. CDR3 region: CATSDSGTTYEQYF. Written as DNA, the CDR3 is TGTGCCACCAGTGATTCCGGGACTACCTACGAGCAGTACTTC.

The chain carries TRBV24-1 and TRBJ2-1; D ambiguous. The CDR3 extends over 15 amino acids. V lost 0 bases and J lost 10, with 15 bases in between. The V gene's germline CDR1 is KGHDR and CDR2 SFDVKD. The CDR3 nucleotides read TGTGCCACCAGTGATTTGGGTAGGGTACCTGGAGAGCAGTTCTTC. It codes for CATSDLGRVPGEQFF.

In its sample, this clonotype was seen many times. The CDR3 reads CASSPPERRSPLHF. In nucleotides, the CDR3 is TGTGCCAGCAGTCCCCCCGAGAGACGATCACCCCTCCACTTT. The rearrangement uses TRBV28 and TRBJ1-6; D is unresolved. The CDR3 runs to 14 residues. The germline CDR1 and CDR2 sequences are MDHEN and SYDVKM. V was cut by 5 bases and J by 10 bases, with 15 bases left in between.

This clonotype was counted ten times or more. The chain carries TRBV7-2 and TRBJ1-6, with D possibly matching TRBD1 (5 bases). Germline CDR1 SGHTA, CDR2 FQGNSA. Trimming removed 4 bases at V and 7 bases at J, with 11 bases between. The CDR3 has 14 amino acids. The CDR3: CASSWGPKNSPLHF. The CDR3 DNA follows: TGTGCCAGCAGCTGGGGACCAAAGAATTCACCCCTCCACTTT.

This clonotype was seen a few times. This chain uses TRBV27 with TRBJ2-1; 15 bases align to TRBD2. CDR1 and CDR2 from the germline V gene are MNHEY and SMNVEV (reference sequence). Losses at the gene ends were 5 bases for V and 6 bases for J; bases not matched to a gene: 5. This CDR3 region has 16 residues. The CDR3 bases are TGTGCCAGCAGTCTCGGACTAGCGGGAGGGATCAATGAGCAGTTCTTC. Amino acid sequence: CASSLGLAGGINEQFF.

This rearrangement joins TRBV19 to TRBJ2-7; weak D call: TRBD2 (6 bases). Trimming stripped 5 bases from V and 3 bases from J, with 11 bases between. The CDR3 is made up of 13 amino acids. Germline V gives CDR1 LNHDA, CDR2 SQIVND (reference sequence). As DNA, the CDR3 is TGTGCCAGTAGTCCTACCGGGGGCTACGAGCAGTACTTC. Amino acids: CASSPTGGYEQYF.

This clonotype turned up a few times. This rearrangement joins TRBV28 to TRBJ2-7; TRBD2 matches 10 bases. This CDR3 is built from 15 residues. Germline trimming cut 1 base from V and 3 bases from J; bases unmatched to any gene: 3. Germline CDR1 is MDHEN and CDR2 is SYDVKM. CDR3 residues: CASSLLASGSYEQYF. DNA for the CDR3: TGTGCCAGCAGTTTATTGGCTAGCGGGAGCTACGAGCAGTACTTC.

This clonotype was picked up a small number of times. The chain recombines TRBV15 with TRBJ1-4; no clear D. The CDR3 consists of 18 residues. Trimming stripped 0 bases from V and 3 bases from J, with 17 bases between. CDR1 is LNHNV, CDR2 YYDKDF, per germline (reference sequence). This CDR3 is CATSRDLLGLVANEKLFF. The CDR3 coding sequence is TGTGCCACCAGCAGAGATTTACTGGGTCTCGTAGCTAATGAAAAACTGTTTTTT.

This clonotype was picked up a small number of times. The chain links TRBV6-8 to TRBJ2-1; 7 positions match TRBD2. The CDR3 contains 15 residues. The J segment lost 7 bases and the V segment lost 2 bases, leaving 8 bases of the junction unmatched. CDR1 is MNHGY and CDR2 is SAAAGT in the germline V gene. The CDR3 DNA reads as TGTGCCAGCAGTTACCGGGTCCATAGCGGGAATGAGCAGTTCTTC. This codes for CASSYRVHSGNEQFF.